This is a list of T cell receptor beta chains from one sample in a study of blood T cell repertoires in COVID-19. Libraries were prepared by immunoSEQ multiplex PCR; TCRdb keeps only in-frame clonotypes and omits some of them. The sample holds approximately 200,000 clones; 82% are singletons and the top ten take 12%. Material for sequencing was PBMCs or T cells enriched from blood (not recorded which). Receptor source: a man aged 40-49 years who had recovered from COVID-19. The CDR3 runs from the conserved cysteine through the conserved F or W. A D gene is named only where the DNA matches it firmly. Some rows have no size entry. The others give once, few or many, or a class for an expanded clone.

j_gene: TRBJ2-7; abundance: -; v_gene: TRBV28; d_gene: TRBD2; CDR3aa: CASSLSGTSGDYEQYF; CDR3nt: TGTGCCAGCAGTTTATCCGGGACTAGCGGGGACTACGAGCAGTACTTC
j_gene: TRBJ1-2; abundance: -; v_gene: TRBV12-3/TRBV12-4; d_gene: TRBD1; CDR3aa: CATIGTGARGYTF; CDR3nt: TGTGCCACCATAGGGACAGGGGCCAGAGGCTACACCTTC
j_gene: TRBJ1-6; abundance: -; v_gene: TRBV6-5; d_gene: TRBD1; CDR3aa: CASRPGDRRTLHF; CDR3nt: TGTGCCAGCAGACCCGGGGACAGGCGGACCCTCCACTTT
j_gene: TRBJ2-3; abundance: -; v_gene: TRBV6-6; d_gene: TRBD2; CDR3aa: CASSYQRTSGTDTQYF; CDR3nt: TGTGCCAGCAGTTACCAACGGACTAGCGGCACAGATACGCAGTATTTT
j_gene: TRBJ2-3; abundance: many; v_gene: TRBV14; d_gene: TRBD1; CDR3aa: CASSSELGQADLYTQYF; CDR3nt: TGTGCCAGCAGCTCCGAGTTGGGACAGGCAGATTTGTATACGCAGTATTTT
j_gene: TRBJ1-6; abundance: -; v_gene: TRBV3-1/TRBV3-2; d_gene: TRBD1; CDR3aa: CASSSTRDSYSPLHF; CDR3nt: TGTGCCAGCAGTTCAACCCGGGACAGTTATTCACCCCTCCACTTT
j_gene: TRBJ2-2; abundance: -; v_gene: TRBV4-3; d_gene: -; CDR3aa: CASSQERWSTGELFF; CDR3nt: TGCGCCAGCAGCCAAGAAAGATGGAGCACCGGGGAGCTGTTTTTT
j_gene: TRBJ2-7; abundance: -; v_gene: TRBV6-2/TRBV6-3; d_gene: TRBD1; CDR3aa: CASSYPRWDRESYEQYF; CDR3nt: TGTGCCAGCAGTTACCCGCGCTGGGACAGGGAGTCCTACGAGCAGTACTTC
j_gene: TRBJ2-7; abundance: -; v_gene: TRBV6-2/TRBV6-3; d_gene: -; CDR3aa: CASTPPRQGNF; CDR3nt: TGTGCCAGCACCCCCCCACGGCAGGGGAACTTC
j_gene: TRBJ1-1; abundance: once; v_gene: TRBV19; d_gene: -; CDR3aa: CASSIGVSTDMNTEAFF; CDR3nt: TGTGCCAGTAGTATCGGCGTTTCAACAGATATGAACACTGAAGCTTTCTTT
j_gene: TRBJ1-5; abundance: -; v_gene: TRBV4-1; d_gene: -; CDR3aa: CASSQAIQGANQPQHF; CDR3nt: TGCGCCAGCAGCCAAGCTATCCAGGGCGCCAATCAGCCCCAGCATTTT
j_gene: TRBJ2-1; abundance: -; v_gene: TRBV6-2/TRBV6-3; d_gene: TRBD2; CDR3aa: CASSYRLAGLNEQFF; CDR3nt: TGTGCCAGCAGTTACCGACTAGCGGGACTCAATGAGCAGTTCTTC
j_gene: TRBJ1-1; abundance: -; v_gene: TRBV18; d_gene: -; CDR3aa: CASSRGGTGEAFF; CDR3nt: TGTGCCAGCTCACGGGGGGGAACTGGTGAAGCTTTCTTT
j_gene: TRBJ1-2; abundance: -; v_gene: TRBV3-1/TRBV3-2; d_gene: TRBD1; CDR3aa: CASSQDVQGTDYGYTF; CDR3nt: TGTGCCAGCAGCCAAGATGTACAGGGGACGGACTATGGCTACACCTTC
j_gene: TRBJ2-2; abundance: once; v_gene: TRBV5-1; d_gene: -; CDR3aa: CASSLDDSGELFF; CDR3nt: TGCGCCAGCAGCTTGGATGACTCCGGGGAGCTGTTTTTT
j_gene: TRBJ1-2; abundance: -; v_gene: TRBV9; d_gene: -; CDR3aa: CASSPSTGIHGYTF; CDR3nt: TGTGCCAGCAGCCCCTCGACGGGAATACACGGCTACACCTTC
j_gene: TRBJ2-5; abundance: -; v_gene: TRBV7-2; d_gene: -; CDR3aa: CASSPMGSTETQYF; CDR3nt: TGTGCCAGCAGTCCCATGGGCTCCACGGAGACCCAGTACTTC